Below, one T cell receptor beta chain is given with its context. What it binds is not known. Germline V gene sequence: CDR1 WSHSY, CDR2 SAAADI. CDR3 length: 16 amino acids. These data come from a study of cytomegalovirus exposure and HLA in healthy donors. Study findings and constraints: Subsequent analysis revealed that first-cohort TCR clusters tended to co-occur in the 120 validation repertoires. The study recorded some 160 TCR beta chains that were cytomegalovirus-associated. Published work reported that the classifier diagnosed cytomegalovirus status with high specificity and sensitivity.

Data came from immunoSEQ multiplex PCR; TCRdb stores just in-frame clones and leaves some out. The sample has around 150,000 clones, 88% seen once. From the roughly 120-subject validation cohort, which was separate from the roughly 610-subject first cohort, the donors were drawn. The sample consisted of PBMCs. This TCR derives from a man between 18 and 29 years old in good health and CMV-seronegative. The gene calls are TRBV10-2 and TRBJ2-7; 14 positions agree with TRBD2. CDR3: CATGTSGSWGFYEQYF. In DNA, the CDR3 is TGCGCTACCGGGACTAGCGGGAGTTGGGGGTTCTACGAGCAGTACTTC.